This note documents a single T cell receptor beta chain sequence. This clone was observed a few times. Its antigen has not been determined. No base quality values were provided; no much bigger clone lies one nucleotide off. Library construction relied on the immunoSEQ multiplex PCR assay. For the multiplex PCR, a mixture combining 60 forward primers for TCR Vbeta segments and 13 reverse primers for TCR Jbeta segments was used. The CDR3 region of rearranged TCR beta genes was amplified from genomic DNA with a multiplex PCR assay. The amplified TCR beta libraries were sequenced on the Illumina HiSeq System as 87-base-pair reads. The study's own analysis went as follows. Across the 500 to 850 repertoires, a later analysis counted 80 million or so unique TCR beta chains, approximately 10 million of which were shared by at least two donors. A nearest-neighbor algorithm error-corrected the raw reads and collapsed the reads into unique sequences, merging closely related sequences to remove PCR and sequencing errors. Alignment of CDR3 sequences to IMGT reference sequences was used to assign V, D and J gene segments. For a sequence to be retained, a match of at least six nucleotides to both a V gene segment and a J gene segment was required. Rearrangements were called productive when the CDR3 lacked stop codons and stayed in frame with V and J; all others were non-productive. CDR3 was defined according to IMGT convention as the region running from the second conserved V-encoded cysteine to the conserved J-encoded phenylalanine. The earlier analysis of about 570 of the donors excluded any sequence lacking an unambiguous match to a single V gene segment. An earlier analysis of 587 of the donors called V segments functional above 56.7% productive rearrangements and segregating when the between-donor standard deviation exceeded 5%. A statistical classification framework was built to diagnose cytomegalovirus status from the catalog of TCR beta chain sequences. In a later analysis, TCR nucleotide sequences were compared against IMGT/GENE-DB human TR gene sequences so that V and J genes could be assigned. The TCRdist pipeline was used in a later analysis to assign CDR3 sequences and most-parsimonious VDJ recombination scenarios. In a later analysis, every TCR beta chain was defined by the combination of its CDR3 amino acid sequence and its V-gene family, and reads without a unique V-gene family were dropped. As a way to deal with suspected cross-contamination and a sequencing artifact, a later analysis dropped nearly 600 nucleotide sequences that were highly shared and had low generation probability. A later analysis calculated a clonal expansion index for each public chain from normalized within-repertoire ranks of inferred template counts. In a later analysis, generation probabilities were computed using a VDJ recombination model fitted to out-of-frame rearrangements, and the results were checked against IGoR. In a later analysis, TCR-TCR, TCR-HLA and TCR-CMV co-occurrence was scored with hypergeometric tests, and a repertoire-size bias correction was applied to TCR pairs. A later analysis estimated false discovery rates by permuting HLA or CMV assignments 20 times. A later analysis grouped co-occurring TCRs with DBSCAN, adding TCRdist sequence similarity when clustering within HLA-allele-positive subsets. For co-occurrence clustering, repertoires with fewer than 30,000 or more than 120,000 public chains were excluded, along with five repertoires with anomalous nucleotide sharing. TCRdb provides this immuneACCESS table in a form limited to in-frame rearrangements. Some clones are lacking; in checked studies, under half of them reflect an unresolved V gene, and why the rest are absent is not known. The D gene and trimming were derived from the DNA, and the V and J assignments and clone size from that table. A total of some 65,000 clones appear in this sample, around 80% of them only once. In total, the top ten clones hold approximately 2.9% of the sample.

This record belongs to a study of cytomegalovirus exposure and HLA in healthy donors (dated by TCRdb to the late 2010s). Notes on the research overall: In an earlier analysis of roughly 590 of the donors, less than 350 Gb of sequence data and approximately 120 million unique TCR beta sequences from about 179 million T cells were reported. To predict cytomegalovirus infection status, the study brought together high-throughput TCR immunosequencing, statistical association of individual TCRs with disease status, and machine learning. An early release covering approximately 600 HLA-typed donors comprised approximately 300 gigabases of sequencing data and around 80 million unique TCR sequences. HLA typing covered class I and class II loci at four-digit resolution. Because of strong linkage in the cohort, a few DR-DQ haplotypes were treated as single units for association and clustering. Among 300 to 500 genotyped donors of the cohort, an average of roughly 230,000 unique TCR beta nucleotide sequences was sequenced per donor, of which roughly 17% were non-productive. Among the approximately 400 genotyped donors, about 85% belonged to the genetic ancestry cluster associated with self-reported Caucasian donors. The study aimed to test whether signatures of past pathogen exposure could be identified by cataloging public T cell receptors. The later analysis used no new phenotypic data to find candidate immune exposures, relying instead on TCR beta sequences and their occurrence across donors. Every discovery cohort repertoire had been produced on one sequencing platform. Using immunosequencing, the study profiled T cell repertoires from 640 or so subjects and related those repertoires to cytomegalovirus serostatus. In a later genetic analysis, genome-wide SNP genotypes for about 65% of the roughly 700 donors were used, and that subset was treated as a discovery cohort. Alongside the repertoire data, information on donor age, sex, ethnicity and CMV serostatus was compiled. In addition to the first cohort of 666 subjects, a separate validation cohort of 120 different subjects was used. To study patterns of TCR occurrence, a later analysis re-analyzed previously published TCR beta repertoires from under 750 donors and added high-resolution HLA genotyping. The number of donors typed differed by locus, with 629-630 for A, B, C, DRB1 and DQB1, roughly 520 for DQA1, 600 to 610 for DPA1, and some 450 for DPB1. An earlier analysis of some 500 of the donors used high-throughput TCR beta sequencing to judge whether each TCR beta V gene segment behaved as functional or pseudogenic.

V is reduced by 2 bases and J by 6 bases, leaving a spacing of 10 bases between them. The CDR3 starts with the cysteine, ends with the phenylalanine, and has 14 residues. Only the CDR3 part of the read is kept: 42 bases, read in frame from the first base. CDR1 and CDR2 are read off the germline V gene as MNHEY and SVGAGI. Study-wide conclusions, independent of this receptor: In this cohort, only TCR beta chains were sequenced, and detectable features were limited by the absence of alpha or paired-chain data. Most TCR sequences were seen in very few donors, while some public TCRs were found in many individuals. Several of the top co-occurrence clusters appeared to be linked to parvovirus B19, influenza, CMV and Epstein-Barr virus, according to a later analysis. Some IMGT-functional V segments, including TRBV6-2 and TRBV6-3, could not be told apart with the 87-base-pair reads, so those segments were excluded. When HLA alleles, especially DR and DQ, strongly co-occurred, attributing TCR associations to individual alleles was difficult. In an earlier analysis of over 550 of the donors, most TCR beta V segments were observed in productive rearrangements about 87% or about 30% of the time, broadly matching IMGT annotations. The study gave a list of 150 to 200 TCR beta chains associated with cytomegalovirus. A few of the identified cytomegalovirus-associated TCR beta chains were confirmed in vitro to be specific for cytomegalovirus antigens. A further reported finding was that TCR beta sequences accurately predicted the HLA-A and HLA-B alleles for most subjects in the first cohort. A later analysis associated some 17,000 TCR beta sequences with specific HLA alleles at a false discovery rate of 0.05. Cytomegalovirus status was reported to be diagnosed by the classifier with high specificity and sensitivity in both the original and validation cohorts. The presence/absence analyses assumed that sequencing depth was roughly uniform across donors, and that assumption may not be true. Correlated functional status among segregating V segments might be attributable to linkage disequilibrium, but an unknown experimental factor could not be ruled out. In a later analysis, the rate of TCR association differed among HLA loci, with DRB1 alleles having the most associated TCRs and HLA-C alleles having the fewest. A cluster of highly shared sequence variants was judged likely to represent a technical artifact of the sequencing pipeline. For the cohort, immune exposure information was limited to CMV serostatus. Compared with equally common non-associated chains, HLA-associated TCR beta chains in a later analysis were more clonally expanded and had lower generation probabilities. According to a later genetic analysis, donors in an Asian-associated ancestry cluster had fewer N-insertions in productive TCRs than the approximately 710-donor mean. Because counts were too low, around 18 rarely observed V segments, including chromosome 9 orphons, were left out of the earlier analysis of 587 of the donors. In a later analysis, most CMV-associated TCR beta chains were found to appear HLA-restricted, with HLA associations seemingly driven largely by CMV exposure. In a later genetic analysis, a missense DCLRE1C variant was associated with V-gene and J-gene trimming of TCR beta chains, and the association was replicated in an independent cohort. The authors suggested that the approach could potentially be generalized to other disease states and immunological phenotypes. HLA typing was unavailable for some donors at each locus, so association tests used only the typed subset.

The cohort comprised 670 or so healthy bone marrow donors. At the time of sampling, all cohort members were nominally healthy, though unrecorded immune exposures were likely present. The donor tested CMV seropositive and was one of the 289 seropositive cohort members. A peripheral blood sample was provided by each donor, and peripheral blood mononuclear cells were used for TCR beta sequencing. Genomic DNA extraction from the blood cell samples was performed with the Qiagen DNeasy Blood Extraction Kit. This sequence originates from a girl aged 10-17 years in good health and CMV-seropositive. The chain is encoded by TRBV6-5 joined to TRBJ2-2, with the identity of the D gene unclear. Sequencing input: PBMCs. The DNA sequence is given as TGTGCCAGCAGTTACCTTCGGGTTCCCGGGGAGCTGTTTTTT. Translated, it reads CASSYLRVPGELFF.